This entry lists 32 T cell receptor beta chains sequenced from one sample in a study of early T cells in non-severe SARS-CoV-2 infection. TCRdb called the 5' RACE reads again in MiXCR, with one record for every CDR3 protein. This sample has about 34,000 distinct CDR3 sequences; 5% to 6.5% occur once, and the top ten carry approximately 7.5%. The source material was whole blood. The receptors derive from an adult who was a healthcare worker with PCR-confirmed SARS-CoV-2 infection or an uninfected control (not recorded which).

At least ten counts were recorded for this clonotype. V and J are TRBV28 and TRBJ1-5, with 7 nucleotides matching TRBD1. This CDR3 contains 14 residues. Trimming removed 3 bases from V and 6 bases from J; junction bases left unmatched: 5. CDR1 and CDR2 (germline): MDHEN, SYDVKM. In DNA, the CDR3 is TGTGCCAGCAGTTTGGGGACAGTTGGTCAGCCCCAGCATTTT. The encoded protein is CASSLGTVGQPQHF.

This clonotype was seen repeatedly, ten times or more. V gene TRBV14 combines with J gene TRBJ2-1; D call uncertain. V lost 0 bases and J 2 bases, leaving 5 bases between the germline ends. This CDR3 contains 14 residues. CDR1 and CDR2 (germline): SGHDN, FVKESK. The CDR3 region is CASSQDRAYNEQFF. In nucleotides, the CDR3 is TGTGCCAGCAGCCAAGACCGGGCCTACAATGAGCAGTTCTTC.

This sequence joins TRBV27 and TRBJ2-7; D is unclear. Germline V gene data show CDR1 as MNHEY and CDR2 as SMNVEV (reference sequence). Trimming cost V 0 bases and J 3 bases, with 6 bases left between them. The CDR3 is made up of 13 amino acids. DNA of the CDR3: TGTGCCAGCAGTTTATCTTGGGTCTACGAGCAGTACTTC. Translated: CASSLSWVYEQYF.

This clonotype has a count of ten or more. The chain links TRBV28 to TRBJ1-3; perhaps TRBD1 as D (6 bases). Trimming removed 5 bases at V and 4 bases at J, with 12 bases between. Germline CDR1 and CDR2: MDHEN and SYDVKM. CDR3 length: 14 residues. The CDR3 sequence: CASSLTGSGNTIYF. CDR3 bases: TGTGCCAGCAGTCTCACAGGGTCCGGAAACACCATATATTTT.

This clonotype appeared many times. J is TRBJ1-5 and V is TRBV10-2; D is uncertain. Germline lookup yields CDR1 WSHSY and CDR2 SAAADI. The CDR3 covers 17 residues. Trimming took 0 bases from V and 7 from J, leaving 19 bases between them. The CDR3 region is CASSESVFREPSQPQHF. The CDR3 DNA follows: TGCGCCAGCAGTGAGTCAGTTTTTAGAGAACCCTCGCAGCCCCAGCATTTT.

Many counts were recorded for this clonotype. The rearrangement joins TRBV20-1 to TRBJ1-1; D gene uncertain. V dropped 3 bases and J dropped 0 bases, with 14 bases sitting between them. Germline values: CDR1 DFQATT, CDR2 SNEGSKA (reference sequence). This CDR3 contains 15 residues. This CDR3 is CSAREAGPMNTEAFF. In DNA, the CDR3 is TGCAGTGCTAGGGAGGCGGGCCCTATGAACACTGAAGCTTTCTTT.

This clonotype has only a few counts. This rearrangement joins TRBV7-2 to TRBJ2-7; 12 bases map to TRBD2. The ends lost 2 bases at V and 6 bases at J; junction bases unmatched: 5. Per the germline V gene, CDR1 is SGHTA and CDR2 is FQGNSA. The CDR3 has 15 amino acids. The CDR3 DNA reads as TGTGCCAGCAGCTTACCTAGCGGGGGGGCCGTCGAGCAGTACTTC. Protein: CASSLPSGGAVEQYF.

In this sample, this clonotype is medium-sized. V gene TRBV7-2 combines with J gene TRBJ1-1; D remains unclear. Per the germline V gene, CDR1 is SGHTA and CDR2 is FQGNSA. This CDR3 region has 14 residues. The germline V and J ends were trimmed by 2 bases and 2 bases, with 9 bases remaining between them. The CDR3 nucleotides are TGTGCCAGCAGCTTACGGTCGGCCAACACTGAAGCTTTCTTT. This sequence encodes CASSLRSANTEAFF.

This clonotype was detected only a few times. The chain uses TRBV28 and TRBJ2-3, with TRBD2 matching over 8 bases. CDR3 length: 15 amino acids. Germline loops: CDR1 MDHEN, CDR2 SYDVKM. V lost 1 base to trimming and J lost 1 base; unmatched junction nucleotides: 1. CDR3 nucleotide sequence: TGTGCCAGCAGTTTATTCGGGGGGGGCACAGATACGCAGTATTTT. This encodes CASSLFGGGTDTQYF.

This clonotype was seen a few times. The chain combines TRBV12-3 or TRBV12-4 with TRBJ1-1; D remains ambiguous. This CDR3 is built from 13 residues. V lost 1 base and J lost 3, with 6 bases in between. DNA of the CDR3: TGTGCCAGCAGTTTAGTGCGAGACACTGAAGCTTTCTTT. It specifies CASSLVRDTEAFF.

This clonotype has at least ten counts. Written as DNA, the CDR3 is TGCGCCACAGGCCCCAGATCGTACCAAGAGACCCAGTACTTC. This gives the protein CATGPRSYQETQYF. The V and J genes are TRBV5-1 and TRBJ2-5; D ambiguous. The CDR3 sequence is 14 residues long. CDR1 and CDR2 from the germline V gene are SGHRS and YFSETQ. Trimming took 9 bases from V and 0 from J, leaving 15 bases between them. The full variable domain, rest sourced from reference TRBV5-1 and TRBJ2-5, is KAGVTQTPRYLIKTRGQQVTLSCSPISGHRSVSWYQQTPGQGLQFLFEYFSETQRNKGNFPGRFSGRQFSNSRSEMNVSTLELGDSALYLCATGPRSYQETQYFGPGTRLLVL.

This clonotype came up many times. The V gene is TRBV11-2, the J gene TRBJ2-7, with a possible D match to TRBD1 (6 bases). Germline CDR1 and CDR2: SGHAT and FQNNGV. V lost 1 base and J 7 bases, leaving 14 bases between the germline ends. The CDR3 consists of 14 residues. The DNA of the CDR3 is TGTGCCAGCAGCTTAGGTACAGGGCCCTGGGAGCAGTACTTC. Translating gives CASSLGTGPWEQYF. The whole variable domain, filled in from reference TRBV11-2 and TRBJ2-7, reads EAGVAQSPRYKIIEKRQSVAFWCNPISGHATLYWYQQILGQGPKLLIQFQNNGVVDDSQLPKDRFSAERLKGVDSTLKIQPAKLEDSAVYLCASSLGTGPWEQYFGPGTRLTVT.

This clonotype was recorded only once. This may be a read error: a much more frequent sequence differs by one nucleotide. Likely a read error: the CDR3 ends without its conserved phenylalanine or tryptophan. The rearrangement uses TRBV27 and TRBJ1-6; no definite D call. The CDR3 has 17 residues. V lost 5 bases and J 0 bases, leaving 14 bases between the germline ends. Germline CDR1 is MNHEY and CDR2 is SMNVEV (reference sequence). CDR3 nucleotides: TGTGCCAGCAGTGCCTTATATCGGGGCTCCTATAATTCACCCCTCCACTAT. Protein sequence: CASSALYRGSYNSPLHY.

This clonotype was recorded at least ten times. V usage is TRBV3-1 and J usage is TRBJ2-3; D is unclear. CDR3 length: 14 amino acids. V was pared by 1 base and J by 0 bases, with 5 bases between. Germline-derived CDR1 and CDR2 are LGHDT and YNNKEL (reference sequence). This CDR3 reads CASSQAVSTDTQYF. CDR3 DNA sequence: TGTGCCAGCAGCCAAGCGGTGAGCACAGATACGCAGTATTTT.

In this sample, this clonotype turned up many times. This chain links TRBV7-2 with TRBJ1-2; weak D call: TRBD1 (6 bases). V dropped 2 bases and J dropped 2 bases, with 12 bases sitting between them. The CDR3 extends over 15 amino acids. Germline V gives CDR1 SGHTA, CDR2 FQGNSA. The CDR3 loop reads CASSLPKTGNYGYTF. The CDR3 DNA is TGTGCCAGCAGCTTACCCAAGACAGGAAACTATGGCTACACCTTC.

Turning to this clonotype: This may be a read error, as it is one base from a much larger clone. The CDR3 nucleotides are TGTGCCAGCAGTATCAGGATTTACTATGGCTACACCTTC. Translating gives CASSIRIYYGYTF. The chain uses TRBV6-2 or TRBV6-3 and TRBJ1-2; the D is unclear. This CDR3 is built from 13 residues. Germline V lookup: CDR1 MNHEY, CDR2 SVGEGT. The ends were cut back, 5 bases at V and 3 bases at J, with 10 bases in the middle.

The sample holds many counts of this clonotype. This rearrangement joins TRBV5-1 to TRBJ2-3, with 13 bases identical to TRBD2. CDR3 length: 16 amino acids. V lost 4 bases, J lost 2 bases, and 4 bases stayed unmatched. Looked up from germline, CDR1 is SGHRS and CDR2 is YFSETQ. The CDR3 DNA follows: TGCGCCAGCAGCGCGGGACTAGCGGGAACCACAGATACGCAGTATTTT. It translates to CASSAGLAGTTDTQYF. The full variable domain, with the rest looked up from reference TRBV5-1 and TRBJ2-3, is KAGVTQTPRYLIKTRGQQVTLSCSPISGHRSVSWYQQTPGQGLQFLFEYFSETQRNKGNFPGRFSGRQFSNSRSEMNVSTLELGDSALYLCASSAGLAGTTDTQYFGPGTRLTVL.

This clonotype was recorded many times. The rearrangement links TRBV9 to TRBJ2-3, with TRBD1 matching over 10 bases. Looked up from germline, CDR1 is SGDLS and CDR2 is YYNGEE. The CDR3 contains 16 residues. Losses at the gene ends were 3 bases for V and 3 bases for J; bases not matched to a gene: 7. The CDR3 region is CASSAVTGGLTDTQYF. CDR3 DNA sequence: TGTGCCAGCAGCGCGGTGACAGGGGGCTTGACAGATACGCAGTATTTT.

The V call is TRBV12-3 or TRBV12-4, the J call TRBJ2-5; the D gene is possibly TRBD1 (6 bases). The CDR3 runs to 11 residues. The V gene lost 5 bases and the J gene lost 9 bases, with 10 bases spanning the gap. This chain's CDR3 is CASSQGQAQYF. Written as DNA, the CDR3 is TGTGCCAGCAGTCAGGGGCAAGCCCAGTACTTC.

This sequence joins TRBV5-6 and TRBJ1-1; D unresolved. Germline lookup yields CDR1 SGHDT and CDR2 YYEEEE. The CDR3 sequence is 15 residues long. V lost 1 base and J 0 bases, leaving 10 bases between the germline ends. The chain's CDR3 is CASSLKVRMNTEAFF. DNA of the CDR3: TGTGCCAGCAGCTTGAAGGTGAGAATGAACACTGAAGCTTTCTTT.

J is TRBJ2-7 and V is TRBV28, with TRBD2 matching over 7 bases. With 2 bases clipped from V and 1 base from J, the junction kept 2 bases outside the gene matches. The length of the CDR3 is 14 residues. The germline V gene has CDR1 MDHEN and CDR2 SYDVKM. CDR3 amino acids: CASSLLAASYEQYF. In DNA form, the CDR3 reads TGTGCCAGCAGTTTACTAGCGGCTTCCTACGAGCAGTACTTC.

A few counts support this clonotype. The V gene is TRBV18, the J gene TRBJ1-1; D is unclear. Germline assignment: CDR1 KGHSH and CDR2 LQKENI. V lost 2 bases and J lost 1, with 8 bases in between. This CDR3 has 14 amino acids. The chain's CDR3 is CASSPAFKNTEAFF. In nucleotides, the CDR3 is TGTGCCAGCTCACCAGCCTTCAAGAACACTGAAGCTTTCTTT.

This clonotype has ten or more counts. The genes are TRBV11-2 and TRBJ2-2, with no clear D. The V end lost 1 base, the J end lost 4 bases, and 4 bases lay between the germline ends. The CDR3 totals 13 residues. The germline CDR1 and CDR2 sequences are SGHAT and FQNNGV. CDR3 DNA sequence: TGTGCCAGCAGCTTAGGGTCCACCGGGGAGCTGTTTTTT. The encoded protein is CASSLGSTGELFF.

The chain links TRBV11-3 to TRBJ1-5; no firm D call. Deletions cut 7 bases from V and 14 bases from J, with 6 bases between. The germline CDR1 and CDR2 sequences are SGHNT and YENEEA. The CDR3 has 8 amino acids. CDR3 sequence reads: CASNAKHF. The CDR3 nucleotides are TGTGCCAGCAACGCCAAGCATTTT. Supplemented by reference TRBV11-3 and TRBJ1-5, the full variable domain reads EAGVVQSPRYKIIEKKQPVAFWCNPISGHNTLYWYLQNLGQGPELLIRYENEEAVDDSQLPKDRFSAERLKGVDSTLKIQPAELGDSAVYLCASNAKHFGDGTRLSIL.

This clonotype was recorded at least ten times. The chain recombines TRBV12-3 or TRBV12-4 with TRBJ2-7; 13 positions match TRBD2. Trimming at V came to 5 bases and at J to 3 bases, leaving 7 bases not matched to a gene. The length of the CDR3 is 16 residues. The CDR3 reads CASSQTSGGLNYEQYF. DNA of the CDR3: TGTGCCAGCAGTCAGACTAGCGGGGGGCTTAACTACGAGCAGTACTTC.

Many counts were recorded for this clonotype. The chain has TRBV6-5 and TRBJ2-4, with D perhaps TRBD1 (7 bases). Trimming removed 6 bases at V and 2 bases at J, with 17 bases between. Looked up from germline, CDR1 is MNHEY and CDR2 is SVGAGI. This CDR3 has 16 amino acids. CDR3: CASRNRGGESKNIQYF. The CDR3 DNA reads TGTGCCAGCAGGAACAGGGGCGGGGAGTCCAAAAACATTCAGTACTTC.

This clonotype has at least ten counts. V and J are TRBV5-1 and TRBJ2-5, with 11 bases matching TRBD2. The trim removed 0 bases at V and 1 base at J, leaving 2 bases unmatched. Looked up from germline, CDR1 is SGHRS and CDR2 is YFSETQ. This CDR3 contains 16 residues. In nucleotides, the CDR3 is TGCGCCAGCAGCTTGGCTGGGACTAGCGGCCAAGAGACCCAGTACTTC. Protein sequence: CASSLAGTSGQETQYF.

This clonotype appeared many times. J is TRBJ2-2 and V is TRBV27; D gene ambiguous. Trimming stripped 1 base from V and 1 base from J, with 16 bases between. CDR3 length equals 18 residues. Germline-derived CDR1 and CDR2 are MNHEY and SMNVEV (reference sequence). DNA for the CDR3: TGTGCCAGCAGTTTATATTCCCGCTACGCTATGAACACCGGGGAGCTGTTTTTT. This gives the protein CASSLYSRYAMNTGELFF.

This clonotype was picked up many times. The V and J genes are TRBV18 and TRBJ1-2; 7 bases are a match to TRBD1. CDR1 and CDR2 from the germline V gene are KGHSH and LQKENI. The CDR3 spans 16 residues. The V and J ends lost 0 bases and 3 bases, in that order; junction bases with no gene match: 7. The CDR3 sequence: CASSPPNRQGDYGYTF. For the CDR3, the DNA is TGTGCCAGCTCACCACCGAATCGGCAGGGGGACTATGGCTACACCTTC. The variable domain in full, with the rest retrieved from reference TRBV18 and TRBJ1-2, is NAGVMQNPRHLVRRRGQEARLRCSPMKGHSHVYWYRQLPEEGLKFMVYLQKENIIDESGMPKERFSAEFPKEGPSILRIQQVVRGDSAAYFCASSPPNRQGDYGYTFGSGTRLTVV.

In its sample, this clonotype was seen many times. V is TRBV29-1 and J is TRBJ2-7, with TRBD1 as a possible D gene (5 bases). Deletions cut 7 bases from V and 4 bases from J, with 14 bases between. The CDR3 is 12 amino acids. The V gene's germline CDR1 is SQVTM and CDR2 ANQGSEA. The CDR3 loop is CSAGRDVYEQYF. The CDR3 nucleotides read TGCAGCGCCGGCAGGGATGTGTACGAGCAGTACTTC.

V usage is TRBV10-2 and J usage is TRBJ1-1; D is ambiguous. Germline V gene lookup returns CDR1 WSHSY and CDR2 SAAADI. The CDR3 is 13 residues long. V was trimmed by 10 bases and J by 5 bases, leaving 17 bases between them. CDR3 sequence: CATMKVGGTEAFF. CDR3 coding DNA: TGCGCCACCATGAAAGTAGGTGGGACTGAAGCTTTCTTT.

In this sample, this clonotype turned up a few times. This chain links TRBV9 with TRBJ2-2; possibly TRBD1 for D (6 bases). Germline loops: CDR1 SGDLS, CDR2 YYNGEE. Between the trimmed V and J ends, which lost 3 bases and 5 bases, there was a span of 11 bases. CDR3 length equals 14 residues. This CDR3 is CASSETGLTGELFF. CDR3 nucleotides: TGTGCCAGCAGCGAAACAGGGTTAACCGGGGAGCTGTTTTTT.